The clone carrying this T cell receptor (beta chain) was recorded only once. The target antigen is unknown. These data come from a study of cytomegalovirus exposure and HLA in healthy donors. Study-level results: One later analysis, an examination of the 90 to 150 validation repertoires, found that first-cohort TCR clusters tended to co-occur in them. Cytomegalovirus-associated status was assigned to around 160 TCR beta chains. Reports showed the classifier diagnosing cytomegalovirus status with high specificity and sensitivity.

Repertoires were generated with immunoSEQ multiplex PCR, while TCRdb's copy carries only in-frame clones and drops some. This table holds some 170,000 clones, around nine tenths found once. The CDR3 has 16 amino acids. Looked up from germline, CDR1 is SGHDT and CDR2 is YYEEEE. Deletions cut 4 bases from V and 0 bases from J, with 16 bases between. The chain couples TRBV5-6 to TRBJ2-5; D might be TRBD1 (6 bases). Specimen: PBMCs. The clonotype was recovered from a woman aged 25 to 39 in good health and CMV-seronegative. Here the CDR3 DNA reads TGTGCCAGCAGCATGACGGGACATACGTACCAAGAGACCCAGTACTTC. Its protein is CASSMTGHTYQETQYF.